Presented here are 29 T cell receptor beta chains from one specimen sequenced in a study of early stage breast cancer tumors. Only in-frame clones appear in the TCRdb table, and some are missing; sequencing was by immunoSEQ multiplex PCR. The repertoire holds about 14,000 clones, with about 81% as singletons. The sequenced sample consisted of normal breast tissue next to the tumor. All receptors come from a person aged 25 to 39 with breast cancer.

The chain links TRBV7-7 to TRBJ2-3; 7 bases match TRBD2. The V gene end was trimmed by 5 bases and the J gene end by 1 base; junction bases not matched to a gene: 12. The CDR3 runs 17 residues. CDR1 is SSHAT, CDR2 FNYEAQ, per germline (reference sequence). The CDR3 here is CASSPSGGAHGTDTQYF. DNA for the CDR3: TGTGCCAGCAGCCCTAGCGGAGGGGCACACGGCACAGATACGCAGTATTTT.

The V and J genes are TRBV4-3 and TRBJ1-2; 9 bases align to TRBD1. The V gene's germline CDR1 is LGHNA and CDR2 YSLEER. This CDR3 is 20 amino acids long. The ends lost 4 bases at V and 2 bases at J; junction bases unmatched: 20. The CDR3 loop reads CASSPQWGGQGTFWNYGYTF. The CDR3 DNA reads TGCGCCAGCAGCCCGCAGTGGGGTGGACAGGGGACGTTCTGGAACTATGGCTACACCTTC.

The chain employs TRBV11-3 and TRBJ2-2; 7 positions match TRBD2. The germline V gene has CDR1 SGHNT and CDR2 YENEEA. CDR3 size: 18 residues. V gave up 0 bases and J gave up 0 bases; unmatched junction bases: 7. CDR3 coding DNA: TGTGCCAGCAGCTTAGATCAGGGAGGGACCGCGAACACCGGGGAGCTGTTTTTT. Translated, it gives CASSLDQGGTANTGELFF.

J is TRBJ1-2 and V is TRBV6-4; D might be TRBD1 (6 bases). The CDR3 length is 15 residues. Trimming cost V 3 bases and J 4 bases, with 15 bases left between them. CDR1 is MRHNA, CDR2 SNTAGT, per germline. This CDR3 reads CASSDLGGASYGYTF. CDR3 nucleotide sequence: TGTGCCAGCAGTGATTTAGGGGGGGCGAGCTATGGCTACACCTTC.

For this clone: One end of the junction fails to match germline, which may point to a read error. The chain has TRBV7-7 and TRBJ2-5; D possibly matches TRBD1 or TRBD2 (6 bases each). Germline V lookup: CDR1 SSHAT, CDR2 FNYEAQ (reference sequence). CDR3 size: 15 residues. In DNA form, the CDR3 reads TGTGCTAGCAGCTCAGGGGACTCACCCGGGGAGACCCAGTACTTC. The encoded protein is CASSSGDSPGETQYF.

The chain uses TRBV5-4 and TRBJ1-1, with D unresolved. CDR1 and CDR2 from the germline V gene are SGHNT and YYREEE (reference sequence). Trimming took off 1 base at V and 7 bases at J, with 8 bases between the two ends. This CDR3 is built from 12 residues. The CDR3 is CASSLLAGEAFF. CDR3 DNA sequence: TGTGCCAGCAGCTTGTTGGCCGGTGAAGCTTTCTTT.

The J gene is TRBJ2-2, the V gene TRBV11-2, with TRBD1 identical over 9 bases. The CDR3 totals 15 residues. The J segment lost 6 bases and the V segment lost 3 bases, leaving 5 bases of the junction unmatched. Germline CDR1 and CDR2: SGHAT and FQNNGV. The CDR3 sequence: CASSFGTGTAGELFF. The CDR3 coding sequence is TGTGCCAGCAGCTTCGGGACAGGGACGGCCGGGGAGCTGTTTTTT.

This chain joins TRBV5-1 and TRBJ2-1; D call uncertain. Germline values: CDR1 SGHRS, CDR2 YFSETQ. This CDR3 region has 14 residues. Trimming removed 3 bases from V and 3 bases from J, with 10 bases in between. The DNA of the CDR3 is TGCGCCAGCAGCTCGCCGCCTAACTACAATGAGCAGTTCTTC. Encoded protein: CASSSPPNYNEQFF.

V and J are TRBV6-5 and TRBJ2-7, with 14 nucleotides matching TRBD2. Trimming cost V 6 bases and J 5 bases; bases outside gene matches: 3. The CDR3 has 14 amino acids. From germline, CDR1 is MNHEY and CDR2 SVGAGI. The CDR3, as DNA: TGTGCCAGCAGGGGACTAGCGGGAGCCCACGAGCAGTACTTC. The encoded protein is CASRGLAGAHEQYF.

The chain is built from TRBV4-1 and TRBJ2-1; TRBD2 matches 10 bases. The CDR3 is made up of 16 amino acids. The germline V gene has CDR1 MGHRA and CDR2 YSYEKL. Trimming at V came to 0 bases and at J to 9 bases, leaving 8 bases not matched to a gene. Here the CDR3 DNA reads TGCGCCAGCAGCCAAGATCCGTTAGCGGGAGGTACTGAGCAGTTCTTC. Protein sequence: CASSQDPLAGGTEQFF.

This chain links TRBV19 with TRBJ2-6; no clear D. Trimming took off 2 bases at V and 4 bases at J, with 18 bases between the two ends. Germline V gives CDR1 LNHDA, CDR2 SQIVND (reference sequence). This CDR3 region has 18 residues. The CDR3 loop is CASSITRPGRLGANVLTF. CDR3 DNA: TGTGCCAGTAGTATAACACGGCCAGGACGGTTGGGGGCCAACGTCCTGACTTTC.

This chain uses TRBV7-9 with TRBJ2-2; no clear D. CDR1 and CDR2 (germline): SEHNR, FQNEAQ (reference sequence). V dropped 4 bases and J dropped 3 bases, with 9 bases sitting between them. The CDR3 length is 14 residues. The chain's CDR3 is CASSYTRYTGELFF. DNA of the CDR3: TGTGCCAGCAGCTATACCAGATACACCGGGGAGCTGTTTTTT. Variable domain in full (rest from reference TRBV7-9 and TRBJ2-2): DTGVSQNPRHKITKRGQNVTFRCDPISEHNRLYWYRQTLGQGPEFLTYFQNEAQLEKSRLLSDRFSAERPKGSFSTLEIQRTEQGDSAMYLCASSYTRYTGELFFGEGSRLTVL.

The chain combines TRBV11-2 with TRBJ2-7; D is possibly TRBD1 (6 bases). Trimming left V 0 bases short and J 2 bases short, with 17 bases between. Per germline, CDR1 SGHAT and CDR2 FQNNGV. The CDR3 sequence is 17 residues long. The CDR3 spells CASSLDFRQVVPYEQYF. CDR3 nucleotide sequence: TGTGCCAGCAGCTTAGATTTCAGACAGGTGGTCCCCTACGAGCAGTACTTC.

The chain combines TRBV15 with TRBJ1-6; D gene ambiguous. CDR3 length: 12 amino acids. With 11 bases removed from V and 9 bases from J, the gap between germline ends came to 14 bases. Germline assignment: CDR1 LNHNV and CDR2 YYDKDF (reference sequence). CDR3 nucleotides: TGTGCCGCGGGCGTCCCCGGTTCACCCCTCCACTTT. Translation gives CAAGVPGSPLHF.

This sequence joins TRBV19 and TRBJ2-7, with D maybe TRBD1 (6 bases). V lost 3 bases and J 7 bases, leaving 16 bases between the germline ends. The CDR3 covers 14 residues. Germline V gene lookup returns CDR1 LNHDA and CDR2 SQIVND (reference sequence). As DNA, the CDR3 is TGTGCCAGTAGTATGACAGGTTCTTGGGAAGAGCAGTACTTC. Protein sequence: CASSMTGSWEEQYF.

The rearrangement links TRBV10-2 to TRBJ2-1, with 7 bases matching TRBD2. V dropped 6 bases and J dropped 9; count of bases not matched to a gene: 14. Looked up from germline, CDR1 is WSHSY and CDR2 is SAAADI. The CDR3 totals 15 residues. The CDR3 DNA reads as TGCGCCAGCAGGGTTTCCAGCGGGATTCAGCCTGAGCAGTTCTTC. It translates to CASRVSSGIQPEQFF.

J is TRBJ2-7 and V is TRBV7-3; 11 positions match TRBD2. V dropped 3 bases and J dropped 3; count of bases not matched to a gene: 13. Germline V lookup: CDR1 SGHTA, CDR2 FQGTGA. The CDR3 runs 18 residues. DNA of the CDR3: TGTGCCAGCAGCTTCGGTTTAGCGGGAGGGCATTTTAACTACGAGCAGTACTTC. Protein sequence: CASSFGLAGGHFNYEQYF.

This clone has more than one count but fewer than ten. V is TRBV7-8 and J is TRBJ2-2, with D perhaps matching TRBD1 (5 bases). V shed 3 bases and J shed 6 bases, with 11 bases lying between them. The CDR3 has 14 residues. The germline V gene has CDR1 SGHVS and CDR2 FQNEAQ. The CDR3 spells CASSFRQGSGELFF. CDR3 DNA: TGTGCCAGCAGCTTCAGGCAGGGATCCGGGGAGCTGTTTTTT.

On this clone itself: The junction departs from the called germline gene at one end, perhaps through a read error. V and J are TRBV7-7 and TRBJ2-7; 13 nucleotides align to TRBD2. Per the germline V gene, CDR1 is SSHAT and CDR2 is FNYEAQ (reference sequence). This CDR3 is 15 amino acids long. CDR3 bases: TGTGCTAGCAGCTTAGGGACTAGCGGGATCTACGAGCAGTACTTC. It codes for CASSLGTSGIYEQYF.

In regard to this clone: The same CDR3 is also encoded by other DNA sequences in this sample. V is TRBV30 and J is TRBJ2-2, with TRBD2 matching 10 bases. Germline trimming cut 4 bases from V and 4 bases from J; bases unmatched to any gene: 6. This CDR3 has 15 amino acids. Germline lookup yields CDR1 GTSNPN and CDR2 SVGIG (reference sequence). DNA of the CDR3: TGTGCCTGGAATCCGGGACTAGCGAGCACCGGGGAGCTGTTTTTT. The encoded protein is CAWNPGLASTGELFF.

The table lists this clone with a count of one. This chain joins TRBV29-1 and TRBJ2-7, with D possibly matching TRBD2 (5 bases). V shed 1 base and J shed 1 base, with 11 bases lying between them. The CDR3 is 14 residues long. The germline CDR1 and CDR2 sequences are SQVTM and ANQGSEA. DNA of the CDR3: TGCAGCGTTGAAGGGACTCCCTTTTCCTACGAGCAGTACTTC. Protein: CSVEGTPFSYEQYF.

This chain joins TRBV9 and TRBJ2-1; unclear D gene. The CDR3 extends over 15 amino acids. Looked up from germline, CDR1 is SGDLS and CDR2 is YYNGEE. V was clipped by 4 bases and J by 7 bases, with 18 bases between them. The CDR3 coding sequence is TGTGCCAGCAGCCCCCGGATCTCCGTGGATAATGAGCAGTTCTTC. Translating it yields CASSPRISVDNEQFF.

This rearrangement joins TRBV7-3 to TRBJ2-1, with 11 bases that match TRBD2. This CDR3 spans 21 amino acids. J was trimmed by 0 bases and V by 5 bases; bases with no gene match: 18. The germline CDR1 and CDR2 sequences are SGHTA and FQGTGA. Written as DNA, the CDR3 is TGTGCCAGCAGCCCTAAACCGGCTTTAGCGGGAGGGCCGAGCTCCTACAATGAGCAGTTCTTC. Translated, it gives CASSPKPALAGGPSSYNEQFF.

The J gene is TRBJ2-3, the V gene TRBV7-9; 9 nucleotides match TRBD1. Germline V lookup: CDR1 SEHNR, CDR2 FQNEAQ (reference sequence). V trimming: 4 bases; J trimming: 3 bases; junction bases outside the gene matches: 2. The CDR3 runs to 14 residues. This CDR3 is CASSYGQGTDTQYF. For the CDR3, the DNA is TGTGCCAGCAGCTACGGACAGGGGACAGATACGCAGTATTTT. The whole variable domain, remainder taken from reference TRBV7-9 and TRBJ2-3, is DTGVSQNPRHKITKRGQNVTFRCDPISEHNRLYWYRQTLGQGPEFLTYFQNEAQLEKSRLLSDRFSAERPKGSFSTLEIQRTEQGDSAMYLCASSYGQGTDTQYFGPGTRLTVL.

This rearrangement joins TRBV14 to TRBJ1-2, with D tentatively TRBD1 (6 bases). This CDR3 has 18 amino acids. Trimming pared 1 base from V and 3 bases from J, leaving 21 bases between. Germline-derived CDR1 and CDR2 are SGHDN and FVKESK. Here the CDR3 DNA reads TGTGCCAGCAGCCAAGTAACTACAGGGCCACCTCGGCACTATGGCTACACCTTC. This gives the protein CASSQVTTGPPRHYGYTF.

The V gene is TRBV5-1, the J gene TRBJ2-1; TRBD2 agrees at 10 bases. Germline CDR1 SGHRS, CDR2 YFSETQ. Trimming cost V 0 bases and J 8 bases; bases outside gene matches: 8. The CDR3 contains 16 residues. The CDR3, as DNA: TGCGCCAGCAGCTTGGTGTCTAGCGGGAGTAGATATGAGCAGTTCTTC. It yields the protein CASSLVSSGSRYEQFF. Variable domain in full (rest from reference TRBV5-1 and TRBJ2-1): KAGVTQTPRYLIKTRGQQVTLSCSPISGHRSVSWYQQTPGQGLQFLFEYFSETQRNKGNFPGRFSGRQFSNSRSEMNVSTLELGDSALYLCASSLVSSGSRYEQFFGPGTRLTVL.

V gene TRBV19 combines with J gene TRBJ1-1; no firm D call. V was trimmed by 1 base and J by 4 bases, leaving 7 bases between them. The CDR3 length is 13 residues. CDR1 is LNHDA, CDR2 SQIVND, per germline (reference sequence). For the CDR3, the DNA is TGTGCCAGTAGTATAGCCCCAGGCACTGAAGCTTTCTTT. Encoded protein: CASSIAPGTEAFF.

The chain couples TRBV7-9 to TRBJ2-7; no clear D. The CDR3 has 11 amino acids. Germline CDR1 reads SEHNR; CDR2 reads FQNEAQ (reference sequence). CDR3 nucleotide sequence: TGTGCGTCAGGAAGAGGTTACGAGCAGTACTTC. This translates into CASGRGYEQYF.

The rearrangement joins TRBV29-1 to TRBJ2-5; D ambiguous. Per the germline V gene, CDR1 is SQVTM and CDR2 is ANQGSEA. The V and J ends lost 7 bases and 5 bases respectively, with 11 bases between them. CDR3 length equals 11 residues. The CDR3 protein is CSASMGETQYF. CDR3 bases: TGCAGCGCATCCATGGGGGAGACCCAGTACTTC.